Listed below are T cell receptor beta chains from one sample, sequenced in a study of early T cells in non-severe SARS-CoV-2 infection. TCRdb re-derived calls from the 5' RACE reads in MiXCR, one entry per CDR3 protein. The data contain about 89,000 distinct CDR3 sequences, about 15% of them singletons. The sample consisted of whole blood, taken at baseline. Source of these receptors: an adult who was a healthcare worker with PCR-confirmed SARS-CoV-2 infection or an uninfected control (not recorded which). Both conserved end residues are part of each CDR3. The order of the fields is V gene, J gene, D gene, clone size, CDR3 protein, CDR3 DNA. A D gene is named only where the DNA matches it firmly. Clone size is given for some rows only: seen once, a few or many times, or a class if the clone is expanded.

>TRBV28|TRBJ2-7|NA|NA
CASSPPSISGEQYF
TGTGCCAGCAGTCCACCAAGTATAAGTGGCGAGCAGTACTTC
>TRBV10-3|TRBJ2-1|NA|NA
CATLKGDRSSYNEQFF
TGTGCCACGCTTAAGGGGGATCGGAGCTCCTACAATGAGCAGTTCTTC
>TRBV20-1|TRBJ2-3|NA|NA
CSAWDLSTDTQYF
TGCAGTGCGTGGGACTTGAGCACAGATACGCAGTATTTT
>TRBV14|TRBJ2-5|TRBD1|NA
CASSRQGTVETQYF
TGTGCCAGCAGCCGACAGGGAACTGTGGAGACCCAGTACTTC
>TRBV20-1|TRBJ2-1|NA|many
CSAGGTASWGMSYNEQFF
TGCAGTGCCGGTGGGACCGCTTCTTGGGGCATGTCCTACAATGAGCAGTTCTTC
>TRBV7-2|TRBJ2-1|NA|NA
CASSAYNEQFF
TGTGCCAGCAGCGCTTACAATGAGCAGTTCTTC
>TRBV28|TRBJ2-3|TRBD2|NA
CVSTTSGSTDTQYF
TGTGTCAGCACGACTAGCGGGAGCACAGATACGCAGTATTTT
>TRBV9|TRBJ1-6|NA|NA
CASSQRDGEHNSPLHF
TGTGCCAGCAGCCAACGGGACGGGGAACATAATTCACCCCTCCACTTT
>TRBV7-2|TRBJ2-5|NA|few
CASSPLLRSETQYF
TGTGCCAGCAGCCCCCTTCTTCGTTCGGAGACCCAGTACTTC
>TRBV27|TRBJ1-1|TRBD1|few
CASRQGHGEAFF
TGTGCCAGCCGACAGGGGCACGGTGAAGCTTTCTTT
>TRBV7-9|TRBJ2-2|NA|NA
CASGDSLTGELFF
TGTGCCAGCGGGGACTCCCTCACCGGGGAGCTGTTTTTT
>TRBV15|TRBJ2-7|NA|NA
CATSILQGYEQYF
TGTGCCACCAGCATACTTCAGGGTTACGAGCAGTACTTC
>TRBV6-6|TRBJ2-5|TRBD2|NA
CASSYSTSAAETQHF
TGTGCCAGCAGTTACTCGACTAGCGCGGCGGAGACCCAGCACTTC
>TRBV12-3/TRBV12-4|TRBJ2-2|NA|few
CASITLPGELFF
TGTGCCAGCATTACCCTCCCCGGGGAGCTGTTTTTT
>TRBV12-3/TRBV12-4|TRBJ2-1|NA|few
CASSSMGDEQFF
TGTGCCAGCAGTTCCATGGGCGATGAGCAGTTCTTC
>TRBV10-3|TRBJ1-2|TRBD1|few
CAIFTSEDRPYGYTF
TGTGCCATTTTTACGTCCGAGGACAGGCCCTATGGCTACACCTTC
>TRBV2|TRBJ2-3|NA|NA
CASFYSEGGPQYF
TGTGCCAGCTTTTATTCGGAGGGCGGTCCGCAGTATTTT
>TRBV28|TRBJ1-5|NA|many
CASSFSIQPQHF
TGTGCCAGCAGTTTCTCCATTCAGCCCCAGCATTTT
>TRBV4-2|TRBJ2-1|TRBD2|NA
CASSPQIGSGRDNEQFF
TGTGCCAGCAGCCCTCAGATTGGTAGCGGGAGAGACAATGAGCAGTTCTTC
>TRBV29-1|TRBJ2-1|NA|many
CSVEDPVAGSYNEQFF
TGCAGCGTTGAAGATCCGGTTGCGGGATCCTACAATGAGCAGTTCTTC
>TRBV5-4|TRBJ2-2|TRBD2|NA
CASRLAGGPHTGELFF
TGTGCCAGCAGACTAGCGGGAGGGCCCCACACCGGGGAGCTGTTTTTT